This T cell receptor beta chain came from a study of cytomegalovirus exposure and HLA in healthy donors. This CDR3 is 15 amino acids long. In germline, CDR1 is SEHNR, CDR2 FQNEAQ (reference sequence). V trimming: 9 bases; J trimming: 5 bases; junction bases outside the gene matches: 11. Both 60 Vbeta primers and 13 Jbeta primers went into the PCR. Libraries were prepared by immunoSEQ multiplex PCR; TCRdb keeps only in-frame clonotypes and omits some of them. The sample lists fewer than 200,000 clones; approximately 80% were seen once. The TCR comes from a woman aged 45 to 65 in good health and CMV-seropositive. The source material was PBMCs. The chain couples TRBV7-9 to TRBJ2-1, with 9 bases matching TRBD2. The CDR3 protein is CASSRAGGIHNEQFF. CDR3 sequence (DNA): TGTGCCAGTTCGAGGGCGGGGGGGATTCACAATGAGCAGTTCTTC.